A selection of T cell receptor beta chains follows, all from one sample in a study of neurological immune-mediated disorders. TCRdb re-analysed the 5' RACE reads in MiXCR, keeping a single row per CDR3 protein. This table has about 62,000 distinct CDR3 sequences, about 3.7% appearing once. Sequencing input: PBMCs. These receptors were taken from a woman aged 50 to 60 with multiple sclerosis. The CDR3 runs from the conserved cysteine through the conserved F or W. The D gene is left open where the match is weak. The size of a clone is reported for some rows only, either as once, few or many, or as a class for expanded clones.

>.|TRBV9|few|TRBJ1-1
TGTGCCAGCAGCGTAGCGACGGATAACACTGAAGCTTTCTTT
CASSVATDNTEAFF
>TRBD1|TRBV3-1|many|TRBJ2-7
TGTGCCAGCAGCCAAGCCTGGGCAGGGGGCTCCTACGAGCAGTACTTC
CASSQAWAGGSYEQYF
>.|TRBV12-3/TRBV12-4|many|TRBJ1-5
TGTGCCAGCAGTCCCCCCGAGGGAGGGAGGGGGCAGCCCCAGCATTTT
CASSPPEGGRGQPQHF
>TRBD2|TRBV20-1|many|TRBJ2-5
TGCAGTGCTAGTGGACTAGCGGGAGGGGAGACCCAGTACTTC
CSASGLAGGETQYF
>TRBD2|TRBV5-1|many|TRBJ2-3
TGCGCCAGCAGCCAAAAGCGGGAGCCGAGCACAGATACGCAGTATTTT
CASSQKREPSTDTQYF
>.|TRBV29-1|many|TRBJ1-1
TGCAGCGTTGTGGAGGGATTAATGAACACTGAAGCTTTCTTT
CSVVEGLMNTEAFF
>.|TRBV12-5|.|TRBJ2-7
TGTGCTAGTGCCAGAGGGTACGAGCAGTACTTC
CASARGYEQYF
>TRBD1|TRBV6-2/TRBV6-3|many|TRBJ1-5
TGTGCCAGCAGGGATGGGACAGGGAATCAGCCCCAGCATTTT
CASRDGTGNQPQHF
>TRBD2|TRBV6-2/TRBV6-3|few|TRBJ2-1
TGTGCCAGCAGTGGGCCGAGGGGACTAGCGGCGAATGAGCAGTTCTTC
CASSGPRGLAANEQFF
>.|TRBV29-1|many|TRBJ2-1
TGCAGCGTTGGAGAGCCGTCCTACAATGAGCAGTTCTTC
CSVGEPSYNEQFF
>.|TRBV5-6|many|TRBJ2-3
TGTGCCAGCAGCTTGGGAGGCCACACAGATACGCAGTATTTT
CASSLGGHTDTQYF
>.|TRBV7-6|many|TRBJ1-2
TGTGCCAGCAGCCCAGGCGGCAGGGCGACGACTTTTTATGGCTACACCTTC
CASSPGGRATTFYGYTF
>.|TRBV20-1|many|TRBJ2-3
TGCAGTGCTAGAGATCAGAGGCAGGGGACTTTCACAGATACGCAGTATTTT
CSARDQRQGTFTDTQYF
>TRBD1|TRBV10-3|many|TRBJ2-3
TGTGCCATCAGTAAGACAGGGGCGCTCACAGATACGCAGTATTTT
CAISKTGALTDTQYF
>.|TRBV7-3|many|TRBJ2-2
TGTGCCAGCAGCCCGCTACCAGGCCGTACCGGGGAGCTGTTTTTT
CASSPLPGRTGELFF
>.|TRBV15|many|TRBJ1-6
TGTGCCACCAGCACCAGCCAGGATTCACCCCTCCACTTT
CATSTSQDSPLHF
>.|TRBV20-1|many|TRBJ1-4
TGCAGTGCTAGAGATGCTGGGGGGGTTGATGAAAAACTGTTTTTT
CSARDAGGVDEKLFF
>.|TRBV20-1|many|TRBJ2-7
TGCAGTGCTAGTGACACCGGGCACCCGGGAAGATTTTACGAGCAGTACTTC
CSASDTGHPGRFYEQYF
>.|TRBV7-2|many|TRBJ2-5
TGTGCCAGCAGCTTTCGTCCAGGGGACCAAGAGACCCAGTACTTC
CASSFRPGDQETQYF
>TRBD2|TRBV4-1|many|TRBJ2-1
TGCGCCAGCAGCCAACGTCAAAGGAGATCTAGCGGGAGCCGAGAGCAGTTCTTC
CASSQRQRRSSGSREQFF
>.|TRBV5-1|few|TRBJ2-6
TGCGCCAGCAGCTTGGGGAGCTCTGGGGCCAACGTCCTGACTTTC
CASSLGSSGANVLTF
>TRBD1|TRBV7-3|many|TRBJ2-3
TGTGCCAGCAGCACAGGGGGAGAAGATACGCAGTATTTT
CASSTGGEDTQYF
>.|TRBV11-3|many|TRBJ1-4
TGTGCCAGCAGCCCTAGACGGGGGGCGGGAGAAAAACTGTTTTTT
CASSPRRGAGEKLFF
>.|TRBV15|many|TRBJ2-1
TGTGCCACCAGCAGAGATAGCCGGTCTGGGAATGAGCAGTTCTTC
CATSRDSRSGNEQFF